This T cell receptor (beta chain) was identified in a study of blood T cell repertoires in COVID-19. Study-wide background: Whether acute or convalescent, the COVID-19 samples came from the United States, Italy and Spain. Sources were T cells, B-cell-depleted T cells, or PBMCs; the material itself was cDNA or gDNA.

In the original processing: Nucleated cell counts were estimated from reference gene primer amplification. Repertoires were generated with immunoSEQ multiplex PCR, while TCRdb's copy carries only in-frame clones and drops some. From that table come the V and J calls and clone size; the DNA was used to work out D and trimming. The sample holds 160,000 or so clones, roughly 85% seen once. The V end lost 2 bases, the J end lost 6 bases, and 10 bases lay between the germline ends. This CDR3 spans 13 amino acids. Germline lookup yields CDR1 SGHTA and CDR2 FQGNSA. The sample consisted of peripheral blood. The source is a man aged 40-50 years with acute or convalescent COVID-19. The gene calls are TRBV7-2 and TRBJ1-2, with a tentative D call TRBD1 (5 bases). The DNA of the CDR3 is TGTGCCAGCAGCTTATGGGGGGGAGATGGCTACACCTTC. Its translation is CASSLWGGDGYTF.